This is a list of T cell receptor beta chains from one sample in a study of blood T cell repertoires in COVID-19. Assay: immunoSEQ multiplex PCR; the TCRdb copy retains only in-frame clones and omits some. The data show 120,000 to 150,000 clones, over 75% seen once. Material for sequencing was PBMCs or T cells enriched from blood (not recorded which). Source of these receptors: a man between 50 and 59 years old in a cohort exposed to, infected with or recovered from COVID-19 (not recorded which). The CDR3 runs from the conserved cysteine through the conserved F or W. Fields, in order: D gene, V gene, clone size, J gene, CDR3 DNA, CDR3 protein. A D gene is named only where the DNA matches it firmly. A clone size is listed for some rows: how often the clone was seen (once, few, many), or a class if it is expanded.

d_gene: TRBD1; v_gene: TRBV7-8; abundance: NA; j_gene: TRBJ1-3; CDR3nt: TGTGCCAGCAGGACCGGGACAGATAAAGGAAACACCATATATTTT; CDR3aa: CASRTGTDKGNTIYF
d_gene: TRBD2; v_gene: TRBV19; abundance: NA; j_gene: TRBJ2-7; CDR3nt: TGTGCCAGAACCACTAGCGGCTACGAGCAGTACTTC; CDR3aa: CARTTSGYEQYF
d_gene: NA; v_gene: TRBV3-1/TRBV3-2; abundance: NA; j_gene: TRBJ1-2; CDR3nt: TGTGCCAGCAGCCAACGGGGTGGCTACACCTTC; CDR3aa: CASSQRGGYTF
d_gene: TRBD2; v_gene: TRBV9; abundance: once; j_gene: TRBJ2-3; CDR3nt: TGTGCCAGCAGCGCCCTAGCGGGGGGTACCACAGATACGCAGTATTTT; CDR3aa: CASSALAGGTTDTQYF
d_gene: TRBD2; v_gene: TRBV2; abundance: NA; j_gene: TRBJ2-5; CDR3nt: TGTGCCAGCAGTGAAGCTGGGACTAGCGGGGGGCCGGAGACCCAGTACTTC; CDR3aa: CASSEAGTSGGPETQYF
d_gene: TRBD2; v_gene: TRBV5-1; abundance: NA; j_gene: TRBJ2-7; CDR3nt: TGCGCCAGCATGGCGACTAGCGGGAGCGACGAGCAGTACTTC; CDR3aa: CASMATSGSDEQYF
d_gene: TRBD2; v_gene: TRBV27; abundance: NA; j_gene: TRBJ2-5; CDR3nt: TGTGCCAGCAGTCCCACGCTAGCGGGAGGGCTGGGGGAGACCCAGTACTTC; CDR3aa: CASSPTLAGGLGETQYF
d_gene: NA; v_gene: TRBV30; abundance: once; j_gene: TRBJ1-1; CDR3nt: TGTGCCTGGATATGGGGGGAAACTGAAGCTTTCTTT; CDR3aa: CAWIWGETEAFF
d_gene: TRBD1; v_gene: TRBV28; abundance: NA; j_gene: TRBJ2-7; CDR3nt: TGTGCCAGCAGAACAGGGGGCCCCACCTACGAGCAGTACTTC; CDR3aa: CASRTGGPTYEQYF
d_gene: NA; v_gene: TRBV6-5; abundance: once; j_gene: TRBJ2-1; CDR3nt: TGTGCCAGCAGTTACACCAGCGGAGCTTACAATGAGCAGTTCTTC; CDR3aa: CASSYTSGAYNEQFF
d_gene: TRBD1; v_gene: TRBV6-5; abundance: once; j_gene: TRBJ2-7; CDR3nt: TGTGCCAGCAGTCTAGACAGGGGTACTTACGAGCAGTACTTC; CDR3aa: CASSLDRGTYEQYF
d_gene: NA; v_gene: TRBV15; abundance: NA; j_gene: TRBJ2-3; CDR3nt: TGTGCCACCAGCAGTGGGGGGGGGCCTCCCACAGATACGCAGTATTTT; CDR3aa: CATSSGGGPPTDTQYF
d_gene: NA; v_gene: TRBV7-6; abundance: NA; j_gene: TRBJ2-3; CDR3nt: TGTGCCAGCAGCTTAAAGGCCGGGACACGAACAGATACGCAGTATTTT; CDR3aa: CASSLKAGTRTDTQYF
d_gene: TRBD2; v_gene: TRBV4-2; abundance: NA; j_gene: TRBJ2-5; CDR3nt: TGTGCCAGCAGCCAAGATAAGGGCGGGAGAGAAGAGACCCAGTACTTC; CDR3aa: CASSQDKGGREETQYF
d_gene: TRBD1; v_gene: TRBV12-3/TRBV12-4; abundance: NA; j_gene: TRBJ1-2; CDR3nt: TGTGCCAGCACCGGACAGGGGGGAGGCTACACCTTC; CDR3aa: CASTGQGGGYTF
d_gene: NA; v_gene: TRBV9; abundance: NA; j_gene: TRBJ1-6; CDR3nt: TGTGCCAGCAGCGTAGGTACAGGGAATTCACCCCTCCACTTT; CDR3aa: CASSVGTGNSPLHF
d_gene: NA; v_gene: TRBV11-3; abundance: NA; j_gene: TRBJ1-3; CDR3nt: TGTGCCAGCAGCTTAGCAGGTGGAAACACCATATATTTT; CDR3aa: CASSLAGGNTIYF
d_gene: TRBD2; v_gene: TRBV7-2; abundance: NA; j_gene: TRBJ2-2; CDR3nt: TGTGCCAGCAGCCGCGCGGGGACTAGCGGGAGTGCCGGGGAGCTGTTTTTT; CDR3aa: CASSRAGTSGSAGELFF
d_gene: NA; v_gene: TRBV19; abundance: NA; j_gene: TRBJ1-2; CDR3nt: TGTGCCAGTAGTAAGTTGGCAGGCGACAGTACGTCCCGCCGGCATGGCTACACCTTC; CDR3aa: CASSKLAGDSTSRRHGYTF
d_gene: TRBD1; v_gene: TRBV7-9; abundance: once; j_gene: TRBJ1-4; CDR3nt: TGTGCCAGCAGCTACGACAGGGAGCTTTATGAAAAACTGTTTTTT; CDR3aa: CASSYDRELYEKLFF
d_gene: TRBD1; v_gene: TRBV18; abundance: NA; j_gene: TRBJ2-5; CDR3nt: TGTGCCAGCTCACCGCGTACAGGGGAAGGAACGGAGACCCAGTACTTC; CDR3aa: CASSPRTGEGTETQYF
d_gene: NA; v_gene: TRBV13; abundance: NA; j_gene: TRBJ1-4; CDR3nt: TGTGCCAGCAGCTTAGGGACAGGTTCTAATGAAAAACTGTTTTTT; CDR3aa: CASSLGTGSNEKLFF
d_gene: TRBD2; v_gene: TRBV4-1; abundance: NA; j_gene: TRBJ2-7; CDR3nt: TGCGCCAGCAGCCCGGGACTAGCGGGAGCTTACGAGCAGTACTTC; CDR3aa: CASSPGLAGAYEQYF
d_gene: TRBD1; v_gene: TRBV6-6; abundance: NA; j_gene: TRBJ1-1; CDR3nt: TGTGCCAGCAGTAACGACAGGGTGGGCGGCACTGAAGCTTTCTTT; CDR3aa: CASSNDRVGGTEAFF
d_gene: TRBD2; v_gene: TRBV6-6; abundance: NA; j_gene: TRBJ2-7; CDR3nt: TGTGCCAGCAGTGGGGCGGGAGGCCGCGAGCAGTACTTC; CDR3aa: CASSGAGGREQYF
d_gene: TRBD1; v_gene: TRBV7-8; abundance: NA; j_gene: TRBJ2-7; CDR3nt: TGTGCCAGCAGCTTCCGGGACAGAATCTACGAGCAGTACTTC; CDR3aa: CASSFRDRIYEQYF
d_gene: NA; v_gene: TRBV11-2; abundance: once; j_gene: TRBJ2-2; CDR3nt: TGTGCCAGCAGCTTGACTATTACCGGGGAGCTGTTTTTT; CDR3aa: CASSLTITGELFF
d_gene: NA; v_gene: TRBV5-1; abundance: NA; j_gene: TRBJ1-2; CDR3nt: TGCGCCAGCAGCTTATGGACAGCCGCTAACTATGGCTACACCTTC; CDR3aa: CASSLWTAANYGYTF
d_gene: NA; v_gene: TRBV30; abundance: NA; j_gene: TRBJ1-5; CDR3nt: TGTGCCTGGAGCCAGGGAGGTAATCAGCCCCAGCATTTT; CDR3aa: CAWSQGGNQPQHF
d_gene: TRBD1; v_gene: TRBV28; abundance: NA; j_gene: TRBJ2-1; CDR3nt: TGTGCCAGCCGAGGCCGGACAGGCAGCAATGAGCAGTTCTTC; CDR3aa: CASRGRTGSNEQFF
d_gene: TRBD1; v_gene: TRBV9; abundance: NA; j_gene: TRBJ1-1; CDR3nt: TGTGCCAGCAGCGCCGGGACAGGGAATATGAACACTGAAGCTTTCTTT; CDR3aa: CASSAGTGNMNTEAFF
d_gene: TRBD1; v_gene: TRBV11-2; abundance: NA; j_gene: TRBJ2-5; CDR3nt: TGTGCCAGCAGCTTTGTTAGGGGGCCACAAGAGACCCAGTACTTC; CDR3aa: CASSFVRGPQETQYF
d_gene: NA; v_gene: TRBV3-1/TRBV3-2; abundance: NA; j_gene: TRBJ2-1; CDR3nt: TGTGCCAGCAGCCATCCGTCCGGGAGTATCTACAATGAGCAGTTCTTC; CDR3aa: CASSHPSGSIYNEQFF
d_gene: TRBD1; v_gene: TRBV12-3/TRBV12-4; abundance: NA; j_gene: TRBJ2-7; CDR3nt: TGTGCCAGCAGTCCTTGGACAGGGTACGAGCAGTACTTC; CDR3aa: CASSPWTGYEQYF
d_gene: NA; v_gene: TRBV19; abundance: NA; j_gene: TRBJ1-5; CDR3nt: TGTGCCAGTACCCTACAGGGCGTAGGCAATCAGCCCCAGCATTTT; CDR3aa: CASTLQGVGNQPQHF
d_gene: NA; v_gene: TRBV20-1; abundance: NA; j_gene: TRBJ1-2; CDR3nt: TGCAGTGCTAGTATACAGGGTGACCCTTTTAACTATGGCTACACCTTC; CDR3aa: CSASIQGDPFNYGYTF
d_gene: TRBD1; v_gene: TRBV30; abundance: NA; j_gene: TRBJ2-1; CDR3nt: TGTGCCTGGAGTGAAGGGACAGGCGCCGGAAATGAGCAGTTCTTC; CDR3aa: CAWSEGTGAGNEQFF
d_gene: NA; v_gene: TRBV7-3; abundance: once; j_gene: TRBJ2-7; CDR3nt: TGTGCCAGCAGCCCGCAAAGGGGCTACGAGCAGTACTTC; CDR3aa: CASSPQRGYEQYF
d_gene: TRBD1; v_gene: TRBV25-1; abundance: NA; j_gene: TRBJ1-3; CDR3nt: TGTGCCAGCAGTGCCGCGGGACAGGGGAACACCATATATTTT; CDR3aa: CASSAAGQGNTIYF
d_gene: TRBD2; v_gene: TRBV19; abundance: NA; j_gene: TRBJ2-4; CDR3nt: TGTGCCAGCCTTAGCGGGACGAACATTCAGTACTTC; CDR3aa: CASLSGTNIQYF
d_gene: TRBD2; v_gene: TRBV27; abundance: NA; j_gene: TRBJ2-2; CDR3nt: TGTGCCAGCAGTCACTATAGCGGGAGGGCCCCCGGGGAGCTGTTTTTT; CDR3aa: CASSHYSGRAPGELFF